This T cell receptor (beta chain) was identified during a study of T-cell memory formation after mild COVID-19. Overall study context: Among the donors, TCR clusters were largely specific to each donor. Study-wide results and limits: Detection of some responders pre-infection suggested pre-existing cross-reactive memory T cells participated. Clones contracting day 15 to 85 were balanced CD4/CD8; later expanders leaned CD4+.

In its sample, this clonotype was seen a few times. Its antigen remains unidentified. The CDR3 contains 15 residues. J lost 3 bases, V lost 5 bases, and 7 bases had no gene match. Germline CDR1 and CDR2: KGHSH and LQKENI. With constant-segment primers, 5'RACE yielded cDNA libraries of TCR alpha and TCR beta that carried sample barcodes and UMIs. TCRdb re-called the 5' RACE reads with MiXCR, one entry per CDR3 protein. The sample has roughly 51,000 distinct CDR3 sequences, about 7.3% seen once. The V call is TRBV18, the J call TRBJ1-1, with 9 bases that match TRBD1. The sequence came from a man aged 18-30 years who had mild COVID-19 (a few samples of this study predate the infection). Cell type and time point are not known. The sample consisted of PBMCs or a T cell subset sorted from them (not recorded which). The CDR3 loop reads CASSRQDRGYTEAFF. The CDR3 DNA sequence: TGTGCCAGCTCAAGACAGGACAGGGGATACACTGAAGCTTTCTTT.